The rows below give T cell receptor beta chains drawn from one sample of a study of blood T cell repertoires in COVID-19. Produced via immunoSEQ multiplex PCR; TCRdb's table is partial and in-frame only. The profile covers fewer than 400,000 clones, with 85% appearing a single time and over 1.5% taken by the ten largest. What was sequenced was PBMCs or T cells enriched from blood (not recorded which). The receptors shown here come from a young woman who had been exposed to COVID-19. Both conserved end residues are part of each CDR3. Each record gives: D gene, J gene, clone size, V gene, CDR3 DNA, CDR3 protein. A D gene is named only where the DNA matches it firmly. For some rows the clone size is stated as once, few or many, or as a class when expanded; others skip it.

. | TRBJ1-1 | . | TRBV28 | TGTGCCAGCAGTCCCCCAGGGTTCACTGAAGCTTTCTTT | CASSPPGFTEAFF
. | TRBJ1-1 | . | TRBV27 | TGTGCCAGCAGTTTACGAACAGGGTACACTGAAGCTTTCTTT | CASSLRTGYTEAFF
. | TRBJ2-3 | . | TRBV7-9 | TGTGCCAGCAGCTCAGCGAGCGGTAGGGGCACAGATACGCAGTATTTT | CASSSASGRGTDTQYF
. | TRBJ2-2 | . | TRBV11-2 | TGTGCCAGCAGCTTATCAGGGAAGGCCGGGGAGCTGTTTTTT | CASSLSGKAGELFF
. | TRBJ2-1 | . | TRBV2 | TGTGCCAGCTCGTGGGGGGAGAATAAGAATGAGCAGTTCTTC | CASSWGENKNEQFF
. | TRBJ2-7 | . | TRBV14 | TGTGCCAGCAGCCAAGGACAGCCACCCTACGAGCAGTACTTC | CASSQGQPPYEQYF
TRBD1 | TRBJ1-4 | . | TRBV4-1 | TGCGCCAGCAGCCCAGTCGGGACAGGGGCCGAGGAAAAACTGTTTTTT | CASSPVGTGAEEKLFF
. | TRBJ2-1 | . | TRBV27 | TGTGCCAGCAGTTATTTCGCAGGGGTGAATGAGCAGTTCTTC | CASSYFAGVNEQFF
. | TRBJ1-5 | . | TRBV30 | TGTGCCTGGAGTCATCCGAGTTTCGGGCCCCAGCATTTT | CAWSHPSFGPQHF
. | TRBJ1-1 | . | TRBV16 | TGTGCCAGCAGCCAATCGGCACACCCGAACACTGAAGCTTTCTTT | CASSQSAHPNTEAFF
TRBD1 | TRBJ1-2 | . | TRBV6-5 | TGTGCCAGCAGTTTACTACAGGGGAACTATGGCTACACCTTC | CASSLLQGNYGYTF
TRBD1 | TRBJ1-5 | . | TRBV4-1 | TGCGCCAGCAGCCAATTAGGACAGGGAAGGCTTAGTCAGCCCCAGCATTTT | CASSQLGQGRLSQPQHF
. | TRBJ2-7 | . | TRBV7-7 | TGTGCTAGCAGCTTAGTACTTGTATGGCGGGCGCGAGGCGAGCAGTACTTC | CASSLVLVWRARGEQYF
. | TRBJ1-3 | . | TRBV5-1 | TGCGCCAGCAGCCCGAGCCGCACAGGGAACTCTGGAAACACCATATATTTT | CASSPSRTGNSGNTIYF
. | TRBJ2-7 | . | TRBV6-5 | TGTGCCAGCAGTTACTCGTCTCAGAACTACGAGCAGTACTTC | CASSYSSQNYEQYF
. | TRBJ1-5 | once | TRBV7-9 | TGTGCCAGCAGCTTACCTAATCAGCCCCAGCATTTT | CASSLPNQPQHF
. | TRBJ2-1 | . | TRBV6-4 | TGTGCCAGCAGTGACCTGGACAAACCCTACAATGAGCAGTTCTTC | CASSDLDKPYNEQFF
. | TRBJ2-7 | . | TRBV9 | TGTGCCAGCAACCAGGGGCCCCTCCTCTCCTACGAGCAGTACTTC | CASNQGPLLSYEQYF
. | TRBJ2-7 | . | TRBV12-3/TRBV12-4 | TGTGCCAGCAGCCCCCCGGGTAGCTACGAGCAGTACTTC | CASSPPGSYEQYF
TRBD1 | TRBJ2-1 | once | TRBV25-1 | TGTGCCAGCAGTGCCGGGACAGGCCATTTCTACAATGAGCAGTTCTTC | CASSAGTGHFYNEQFF
TRBD1 | TRBJ1-1 | . | TRBV11-3 | TGTGCCAGCAGCTTAAGGTCCCTCTACCTCTGGGACAGAATGAGGGCTTTCTTT | CASSLRSLYLWDRMRAFF
. | TRBJ2-7 | . | TRBV10-2 | TGCGCCAGCAGGGTCGGACAGTTCTACGAGCAGTACTTC | CASRVGQFYEQYF
. | TRBJ2-3 | once | TRBV25-1 | TGTGCCAGCAGCTTCACAGATACGCAGTATTTT | CASSFTDTQYF
TRBD1 | TRBJ1-2 | once | TRBV2 | TGTGCCAGCAGTGAACAGGGACAGATCACCTATGGCTACACCTTC | CASSEQGQITYGYTF
TRBD1 | TRBJ1-6 | . | TRBV6-5 | TGTGCCAGCAGGACAGGGGGCACTTCACCCCTCCACTTT | CASRTGGTSPLHF
. | TRBJ1-2 | . | TRBV7-9 | TGTGCCAGCAGCTTAGCGAACAGGGATGGCTACACCTTC | CASSLANRDGYTF
. | TRBJ2-7 | . | TRBV7-6 | TGTGCCAGCAGCTCGACAGGTCCTTGGCCCAGCGAGCAGTACTTC | CASSSTGPWPSEQYF
. | TRBJ2-7 | few | TRBV7-8 | TGTGCCAGCAGCTTAGAAGATTTCCGAGACTACGAGCAGTACTTC | CASSLEDFRDYEQYF
TRBD1 | TRBJ2-2 | . | TRBV11-2 | TGTGCCAGCAGTTACTCAAGGACAGGGGGCACCGGGGAGCTGTTTTTT | CASSYSRTGGTGELFF
. | TRBJ1-2 | . | TRBV30 | TGTGCCTTGACCACAGGGTCCTATGGCTACACCTTC | CALTTGSYGYTF
. | TRBJ2-3 | . | TRBV4-3 | TGCGCCAGCAGCCAAGATATAGCAGATACGCAGTATTTT | CASSQDIADTQYF